Below are 9 T cell receptor beta chains sequenced from a single sample in a study of blood T cells in healthy people across ages. Then a second PCR, running roughly 7 to 11 cycles, was carried out with a sample-barcoded 5' primer and a J-beta primer mix. TCRdb reprocessed the 5' RACE reads with MiXCR, giving one entry per CDR3 protein. The table records 1.5 million to 2 million distinct CDR3 sequences, 30% to 40% of them present only once. Material for sequencing was blood. The receptors here all came from a human donor in good health.

This clonotype showed up just once. This chain connects TRBV6-2 or TRBV6-3 to TRBJ2-2; D unresolved. The CDR3 totals 13 residues. V dropped 7 bases and J dropped 0 bases, with 6 bases sitting between them. Germline loops: CDR1 MNHEY, CDR2 SVGEGT. The CDR3 DNA sequence: TGTGCCAGCAATATCGCGAACACCGGGGAGCTGTTTTTT. Residues: CASNIANTGELFF.

The chain has TRBV28 and TRBJ1-2; D gene uncertain. CDR3 size: 15 residues. Germline loops: CDR1 MDHEN, CDR2 SYDVKM. V was pared by 1 base and J by 6 bases, with 15 bases between. Written as DNA, the CDR3 is TGTGCCAGCAGTTTATCCGCCGGCAGGACCAATGGCTACACCTTC. Its translation is CASSLSAGRTNGYTF.

The rearrangement uses TRBV15 and TRBJ2-7; unclear D gene. Germline V gene sequence: CDR1 LNHNV, CDR2 YYDKDF (reference sequence). V lost 4 bases, J lost 0 bases, and 13 bases lay in between. This CDR3 is built from 15 residues. The CDR3 bases are TGTGCCACCAGCACGTCGGTCCTTCCCTCCTACGAGCAGTACTTC. As protein: CATSTSVLPSYEQYF. Full variable domain (outside the CDR3, taken from reference TRBV15 and TRBJ2-7): DAMVIQNPRYQVTQFGKPVTLSCSQTLNHNVMYWYQQKSSQAPKLLFHYYDKDFNNEADTPDNFQSRRPNTSFCFLDIRSPGLGDTAMYLCATSTSVLPSYEQYFGPGTRLTVT.

In its sample, this clonotype was seen a few times. V usage is TRBV3-1 and J usage is TRBJ2-7, with D possibly matching TRBD1 (6 bases). This CDR3 has 15 amino acids. Deletions cut 1 base from V and 2 bases from J, with 12 bases between. Per germline, CDR1 LGHDT and CDR2 YNNKEL (reference sequence). This CDR3 is CASSQGRGTPYEQYF. CDR3 DNA: TGTGCCAGCAGCCAAGGCAGGGGCACCCCCTACGAGCAGTACTTC.

This clonotype showed up just a few times. This CDR3 is CASSSQGASDTQYF. DNA for the CDR3: TGTGCCAGCAGCTCCCAGGGGGCCTCAGATACGCAGTATTTT. This chain connects TRBV5-5 to TRBJ2-3, with 8 bases lining up with TRBD1. The V gene's germline CDR1 is SGHKS and CDR2 YYEKEE (reference sequence). The CDR3 covers 14 residues. The J segment lost 4 bases and the V segment lost 3 bases, leaving 4 bases of the junction unmatched. The full variable domain, with the rest looked up from reference TRBV5-5 and TRBJ2-3, is DAGVTQSPTHLIKTRGQQVTLRCSPISGHKSVSWYQQVLGQGPQFIFQYYEKEERGRGNFPDRFSARQFPNYSSELNVNALLLGDSALYLCASSSQGASDTQYFGPGTRLTVL.

The chain is built from TRBV7-3 and TRBJ2-3, with 7 bases that match TRBD2. The CDR3 is 13 residues long. CDR1 SGHTA and CDR2 FQGTGA come from the germline V gene. With 8 bases clipped from V and 4 bases from J, the junction kept 6 bases outside the gene matches. The CDR3 sequence is CASSGTTADTQYF. The CDR3 DNA follows: TGTGCCAGCTCGGGGACTACTGCAGATACGCAGTATTTT. The variable domain in full, completed from reference TRBV7-3 and TRBJ2-3, reads GAGVSQTPSNKVTEKGKYVELRCDPISGHTALYWYRQSLGQGPEFLIYFQGTGAADDSGLPNDRFFAVRPEGSVSTLKIQRTERGDSAVYLCASSGTTADTQYFGPGTRLTVL.

The V gene is TRBV20-1, the J gene TRBJ1-4; D gene unclear. Looked up from germline, CDR1 is DFQATT and CDR2 is SNEGSKA (reference sequence). Deletions cut 2 bases from V and 0 bases from J, with 16 bases between. This CDR3 region has 17 residues. Here the CDR3 reads CSARKNGPGATNEKLFF. CDR3 DNA sequence: TGCAGTGCTAGAAAGAACGGGCCTGGTGCAACTAATGAAAAACTGTTTTTT.

Points on this clonotype: At one boundary the junction diverges from the germline segment, which might be a read error. This chain links TRBV7-2 with TRBJ2-1; no firm D call. The CDR3 totals 13 residues. Germline values: CDR1 SGHTA, CDR2 FQGNSA. Written as DNA, the CDR3 is TGTGCCGGCAGCCGAGATAAGGATAGGGAGCAGTTCTTC. Translated: CAGSRDKDREQFF. The full variable domain, with the rest looked up from reference TRBV7-2 and TRBJ2-1, is GAGVSQSPSNKVTEKGKDVELRCDPISGHTALYWYRQSLGQGLEFLIYFQGNSAPDKSGLPSDRFSAERTGGSVSTLTIQRTQQEDSAVYLCAGSRDKDREQFFGPGTRLTVL.

This clonotype was detected once. The chain combines TRBV3-1 with TRBJ2-1; 7 bases fit TRBD2. V shed 0 bases and J 12 bases; nucleotides not matched to a gene: 5. CDR1 and CDR2 (germline): LGHDT, YNNKEL (reference sequence). The CDR3 covers 13 residues. CDR3: CASSQEWRGRQFF. The DNA of the CDR3 is TGTGCCAGCAGCCAAGAATGGCGGGGGAGGCAGTTCTTC.